This T cell receptor (beta chain) was captured in a study of long-term antiretroviral therapy in people with HIV. Across the study: The earliest samples predate the 2015 immediate-ART recommendation by about a decade.

CDR1 SGHTA and CDR2 FQGTGA come from the germline V gene. The CDR3 has 13 residues. Trimming left V 3 bases short and J 4 bases short, with 8 bases between. Overall study results and limits: After ART, diversity increased yet remained lower than transplant donor controls. Samples were collected from 2004 to 2017 under possibly less effective ART regimens.

Turning to this clone: Its antigen is undetermined.

Every specimen provided roughly 0.85-11 million cryopreserved PBMC before DNA extraction took place. The authors ran the immunoSEQ assay, v3.0, at survey level. The data were produced by immunoSEQ multiplex PCR, yet TCRdb's version contains in-frame clones alone and is incomplete. The sample shows some 25,000 clones, 88% of them seen only once. The TCR sequence derives from a man younger than 40 with HIV. The gene calls are TRBV7-3 and TRBJ2-3, with D uncertain. Here the sequenced sample was unsorted PBMCs, taken around 4.5 years after starting antiretroviral therapy. CDR3 region: CASSFSDADTQYF. The CDR3, as DNA: TGTGCCAGCAGCTTTTCCGATGCAGATACGCAGTATTTT. The full variable domain, in which reference TRBV7-3 and TRBJ2-3 provide the parts outside the CDR3, is GAGVSQTPSNKVTEKGKYVELRCDPISGHTALYWYRQSLGQGPEFLIYFQGTGAADDSGLPNDRFFAVRPEGSVSTLKIQRTERGDSAVYLCASSFSDADTQYFGPGTRLTVL.